This note documents a single T cell receptor (beta chain) sequence. Its antigen remains unknown. This specimen belongs to a study of vaccination and CD4 T cells after COVID-19. Study as a whole: Six males and four females constituted the convalescent cohort, two of whom were Hispanic. The study, taken as a whole, reports: For SARS-CoV-2-reactive clonotypes, the median went from approximately 21 to 38, a nonsignificant increase. Convalescent patients studied were relatively few, and early post-infection timepoints were absent.

As for treatment: approximately 9-day PBMC culture with coronavirus spike peptide pools or control peptides (ViraFEST assay). For ViraFEST, peptide pools expanded antigen-specific T cells, after which the TCRs were sequenced. Trimming removed 3 bases from V and 6 bases from J, with 10 bases in between. CDR1 and CDR2 from the germline V gene are MNHEY and SVGAGI. The CDR3 covers 13 residues. At the Johns Hopkins FTIC core, DNA taken from cultured CD4+ T cells was sequenced by way of the Oncomine TCR Beta short-read assay. TCRdb reprocessed the PCR reads via MiXCR and lists one record per CDR3 protein. The repertoire holds some 7,000 distinct CDR3 sequences, 73% seen once, with about a sixth in the top ten.

Sequences were obtained from CD4+ T cells from blood, cultured in vitro. The chain combines TRBV6-5 with TRBJ2-3; a possible D gene is TRBD2 (7 bases). This TCR came from a human donor who had recovered from COVID-19. In nucleotides, the CDR3 is TGTGCCAGCAGTTATCGGGGGGCGGATACGCAGTATTTT. As protein: CASSYRGADTQYF.